The T cell receptor (beta chain) described here comes from a study of cytomegalovirus exposure and HLA in healthy donors (dated by TCRdb to about 2017). Background on the whole study: According to an earlier analysis of around 600 of the donors, roughly 180 million T cells yielded 117 million unique TCR beta sequences and approximately 280 Gb of sequence data. An early release covering roughly 580 HLA-typed donors comprised about 300 gigabases of sequencing data and tens of millions of unique TCR sequences. Of the 350 to 400 genotyped donors, about 80% fell in the genetic ancestry cluster associated with self-reported Caucasian donors. The study aimed to test whether signatures of past pathogen exposure could be identified by cataloging public T cell receptors. The T cell repertoires of several hundred subjects were profiled by immunosequencing and related to cytomegalovirus serostatus. Besides the first cohort of 550 to 750 subjects, a separate validation cohort made up of 120 different subjects was used. High-throughput TCR immunosequencing, statistical association of individual TCRs with disease status, and machine learning were combined to predict cytomegalovirus infection status. A later analysis re-examined previously published TCR beta repertoires from just over 650 donors and added high-resolution HLA genotyping to investigate patterns of TCR occurrence. Rather than drawing on any new phenotypic data, the later analysis identified candidate immune exposures from TCR beta sequences and the way those sequences occurred across donors. In an earlier analysis of 500 to 650 of the donors, high-throughput TCR beta sequencing was used to judge whether each TCR beta V gene segment behaved as functional or pseudogenic. Donor age, sex, ethnicity and CMV serostatus were collected together with the repertoire data. A later genetic analysis took genome-wide SNP genotypes for about 65% of the roughly 670 donors and used that subset as a discovery cohort. All discovery cohort repertoires had been generated using a single sequencing platform. HLA typing covered class I and class II loci at four-digit resolution. Typing coverage varied by locus: roughly 629-640 donors for A, B, C, DRB1 and DQB1; approximately 500 for DQA1; over 600 for DPA1; some 470 for DPB1. Roughly five DR-DQ haplotypes were handled as single units for association and clustering because linkage in the cohort was strong. Among a few hundred genotyped donors of the cohort, an average of around 240,000 unique TCR beta nucleotide sequences were sequenced per donor, 15% to 20% of them non-productive. On the study overall, not on this receptor specifically: A later genetic analysis reported fewer N-insertions in productive TCRs among donors in an Asian-associated ancestry cluster than the approximately 700-donor mean. In a later analysis, some 18,000 TCR beta sequences were associated with specific HLA alleles at a false discovery rate of 0.05. According to a later analysis, most CMV-associated TCR beta chains appeared to be HLA-restricted, and the HLA associations seemed to be driven largely by CMV exposure. Because counts were too low, roughly 16 rarely observed V segments, including chromosome 9 orphons, were excluded from the earlier analysis of 500 to 700 of the donors. A total of 150 to 200 TCR beta chains were listed by the study as associated with cytomegalovirus. The authors suggested that the approach could potentially be extended to other disease states and immunological phenotypes. Some IMGT-functional V segments, including TRBV6-2 and TRBV6-3, could not be distinguished by the 87-base-pair reads and were therefore excluded. A group of highly shared sequence variants was considered likely to be a technical artifact of the sequencing pipeline. In a later analysis, HLA-associated TCR beta chains showed more clonal expansion and lower generation probabilities than non-associated chains that were equally common. Broadly in line with IMGT annotations, most TCR beta V segments showed up in productive rearrangements about 90% or about 30% of the time in an earlier analysis of several hundred of the donors. Assigning TCR associations to individual alleles was difficult when HLA alleles, especially DR and DQ, strongly co-occurred. A further reported finding was that TCR beta sequences accurately predicted the HLA-A and HLA-B alleles for most subjects in the first cohort. A later genetic analysis associated a missense DCLRE1C variant with V-gene and J-gene trimming of TCR beta chains, and an independent cohort replicated the association. A later analysis found that TCR association rates varied across HLA loci, with DRB1 alleles showing the most associated TCRs and HLA-C alleles the fewest. Across donors, most TCR sequences were observed very rarely, whereas some public TCRs were present in many individuals. Presence/absence analyses assumed roughly uniform sequencing depth across donors, an assumption that may not hold. Cytomegalovirus status was reported to be diagnosed by the classifier with high specificity and sensitivity in both the original and validation cohorts. CMV serostatus was the only immune exposure information available for the cohort. The cohort was sequenced for TCR beta chains only, and without alpha or paired-chain data the features that could be detected were limited. A later analysis reported that several top co-occurrence clusters appeared linked to parvovirus B19, influenza, CMV and Epstein-Barr virus. Linkage disequilibrium might explain the correlated functional status among segregating V segments, but an unknown experimental factor could not be excluded. Because some donors lacked HLA typing at each locus, the association tests relied only on the typed subset. A few of the identified cytomegalovirus-associated TCR beta chains were confirmed in vitro to be specific for cytomegalovirus antigens.

The cohort comprised some 700 healthy bone marrow donors. At the time of sampling, every cohort member was nominally healthy, though immune exposures that went unrecorded were likely present. The donor tested CMV seronegative, placing the donor among the 350 or so seronegative members of the cohort. Each donor provided a peripheral blood sample, and peripheral blood mononuclear cells were used for TCR beta sequencing. The Qiagen DNeasy Blood Extraction Kit was used to extract genomic DNA from the blood cell samples. A word on this clone: Its antigen is currently not known. No base qualities exist here, and no much larger clone lies one base off it.

Library prep was done by the immunoSEQ multiplex PCR assay. The multiplex PCR relied on a mix of 60 forward primers for TCR Vbeta segments and 13 reverse primers for TCR Jbeta segments. Amplification of the CDR3 region of rearranged TCR beta genes was performed with a multiplex PCR assay on genomic DNA. Amplified TCR beta libraries were sequenced as 87-base-pair reads on the Illumina HiSeq System. As for the authors' bioinformatics: Across the 700 or so repertoires, a later analysis counted 80 million or so unique TCR beta chains, 9.5 million to 12 million of which were shared by at least two donors. Raw reads were error-corrected and collapsed into unique sequences by a nearest-neighbor algorithm in which closely related sequences were merged to remove PCR and sequencing errors. Alignment of CDR3 sequences to IMGT reference sequences was used to assign V, D and J gene segments. Each retained sequence needed at least a six-nucleotide match to both a V gene segment and a J gene segment. A rearrangement was called productive if the CDR3 had no stop codons and remained in frame with V and J, and every other rearrangement was called non-productive. Following IMGT convention, CDR3 was defined as the stretch from the second conserved V-encoded cysteine up to the conserved J-encoded phenylalanine. The earlier analysis of about 500 of the donors excluded sequences that lacked an unambiguous match to a single V gene segment. An earlier analysis of 500 to 600 of the donors classified V segments as functional when productive rearrangements were above 56.7% and as segregating when the standard deviation between donors was above 5%. A statistical classification framework was built to diagnose cytomegalovirus status from the catalog of TCR beta chain sequences. A later analysis assigned V and J genes by comparing TCR nucleotide sequences with IMGT/GENE-DB human TR gene sequences. Using the TCRdist pipeline, a later analysis assigned CDR3 sequences along with most-parsimonious VDJ recombination scenarios. In a later analysis, each TCR beta chain was defined by its CDR3 amino acid sequence together with its V-gene family, and reads lacking a unique V-gene family were excluded. A later analysis removed 592 highly shared, low-generation-probability nucleotide sequences to deal with suspected cross-contamination and a sequencing artifact. For each public chain, a later analysis derived a clonal expansion index from normalized ranks of inferred template counts within each repertoire. A later analysis computed generation probabilities with a VDJ recombination model fitted to out-of-frame rearrangements, and checked the results against IGoR. In a later analysis, TCR-TCR, TCR-HLA and TCR-CMV co-occurrence was scored with hypergeometric tests, and a repertoire-size bias correction was applied to TCR pairs. To estimate false discovery rates, a later analysis permuted the HLA or CMV assignments 20 times. In a later analysis, co-occurring TCRs were grouped using DBSCAN, and TCRdist sequence similarity was added for clustering within HLA-allele-positive subsets. Repertoires with fewer than 30,000 or more than 120,000 public chains, plus five repertoires with anomalous nucleotide sharing, were excluded from co-occurrence clustering. The table comes from immuneACCESS by way of TCRdb, which keeps in-frame sequences with V and J called. Part of the clones is missing from these tables; in studies checked, under half for an unresolved V gene and the rest for unknown reasons. D and trimming come from the DNA, and the V and J calls and clone size come from that table. In all, the sample holds some 180,000 clones, and 75% to 90% of those were seen once. The ten largest clones capture 0.9% to 1.2% of the sample.

Via the germline V gene, CDR1 is MNHEY and CDR2 SVGAGI. The CDR3 numbers 15 residues from cysteine through phenylalanine. Solely the CDR3 DNA is kept, with 45 bases framed from the first base. V is clipped by 10 bases and J by 6 bases, and the sequence between their germline boundaries is 24 bases long. This sequence originates from a boy aged 2 to 10 in good health and CMV-seronegative. Source material: PBMCs. The sequence joins TRBV6-5 to TRBJ1-2, with TRBD1 as a weak D call on 6 bases. The CDR3 here reads CATHSSGVSRDGYTF. The DNA sequence reads TGTGCCACCCATTCTTCAGGGGTTTCTAGGGATGGCTACACCTTC.